The next 21 T cell receptor beta chains were all read from a single sample in a study of response to subunit inactivated influenza vaccine. Using its own MiXCR run on the RT-PCR reads, TCRdb lists one record per CDR3 protein. The sample has more than 450,000 distinct CDR3 sequences; 11% are singletons. Separately, the same data were catalogued under a study of T cells expressing NK-cell markers. This second report adds: cDNA encoding TCR beta was synthesized via 5'RACE template switching incorporating UMIs.

Here the sequenced sample was PBMCs from blood, taken on the day of vaccination. The origin of the receptors is a man in his fifties who received an inactivated influenza vaccine.

The rearrangement links TRBV4-3 to TRBJ2-7; D gene ambiguous. Between the trimmed V and J ends, which lost 0 bases and 1 base, there was a span of 7 bases. Germline V gives CDR1 LGHNA, CDR2 YSLEER. This CDR3 is built from 14 residues. In DNA, the CDR3 is TGCGCCAGCAGCCAAGAATTTAGATCCTACGAGCAGTACTTC. Translating gives CASSQEFRSYEQYF.

This clonotype was counted ten times or more. The chain employs TRBV4-2 and TRBJ2-1; 9 bases are shared with TRBD1. The J segment lost 5 bases and the V segment lost 1 base, leaving 0 bases of the junction unmatched. Germline V gene data show CDR1 as LGHNA and CDR2 as YNFKEQ. The CDR3 is 14 amino acids. CDR3 coding DNA: TGTGCCAGCAGCCAAGGGGACAGGGACAATGAGCAGTTCTTC. This gives the protein CASSQGDRDNEQFF.

The chain carries TRBV5-1 and TRBJ2-7; D might be TRBD1 (6 bases). Looked up from germline, CDR1 is SGHRS and CDR2 is YFSETQ. V lost 3 bases and J lost 6, with 19 bases in between. The CDR3 runs to 15 residues. The CDR3 sequence is CASSSDAGTIGEQYF. CDR3 nucleotides: TGCGCCAGCAGCTCGGACGCCGGGACAATCGGCGAGCAGTACTTC. Complete variable domain (other parts from reference TRBV5-1 and TRBJ2-7): KAGVTQTPRYLIKTRGQQVTLSCSPISGHRSVSWYQQTPGQGLQFLFEYFSETQRNKGNFPGRFSGRQFSNSRSEMNVSTLELGDSALYLCASSSDAGTIGEQYFGPGTRLTVT.

The J gene is TRBJ2-5, the V gene TRBV7-9; D perhaps matches TRBD1 (6 bases). V gave up 0 bases and J gave up 3 bases, with 11 bases separating them. The CDR3 consists of 15 residues. From germline, CDR1 is SEHNR and CDR2 FQNEAQ (reference sequence). The CDR3 DNA reads as TGTGCCAGCAGCTTAGCAACAGGGCGGGAAGAGACCCAGTACTTC. This codes for CASSLATGREETQYF.

The chain is built from TRBV20-1 and TRBJ1-4; D ambiguous. CDR3 length: 13 residues. V lost 2 bases to trimming and J lost 4 bases, with 8 bases between them. Germline V lookup: CDR1 DFQATT, CDR2 SNEGSKA (reference sequence). DNA of the CDR3: TGCAGTGCTAGAAAAGGGATTAATGAAAAACTGTTTTTT. It is translated as CSARKGINEKLFF.

This clonotype was picked up a small number of times. This chain uses TRBV27 with TRBJ2-5; the match to TRBD2 covers 8 bases. The V gene's germline CDR1 is MNHEY and CDR2 SMNVEV (reference sequence). The junction had 9 bases not matched to a gene; V was cut back by 8 bases and J by 4 bases. The CDR3 extends over 14 amino acids. In DNA form, the CDR3 reads TGTGCCAGCGGGGCCGGGACTAGAGCAGAGACCCAGTACTTC. This translates into CASGAGTRAETQYF.

This clonotype was seen at least ten times. The chain couples TRBV29-1 to TRBJ2-7, with a tentative D call TRBD2 (5 bases). This CDR3 region has 12 residues. The germline gives CDR1 SQVTM, CDR2 ANQGSEA. V was trimmed by 6 bases and J by 7 bases, leaving 16 bases between them. The CDR3 is CSVPDLKGEQYF. In DNA form, the CDR3 reads TGCAGCGTACCGGACTTAAAAGGGGAGCAGTACTTC.

In this sample, this clonotype turned up a few times. This sequence joins TRBV4-3 and TRBJ2-1, with a possible D match to TRBD1 (7 bases). With 5 bases removed from V and 4 bases from J, the gap between germline ends came to 12 bases. The germline V gene encodes CDR1 LGHNA and CDR2 YSLEER. This CDR3 is 14 amino acids long. CDR3 loop: CASSWRDSYNEQFF. The DNA of the CDR3 is TGCGCCAGCAGCTGGCGGGACAGTTACAATGAGCAGTTCTTC.

At least ten counts were recorded for this clonotype. This chain connects TRBV6-1 to TRBJ1-5; D perhaps matches TRBD1 (6 bases). Germline CDR1 is MNHNS and CDR2 is SASEGT. The CDR3 runs 15 residues. V dropped 6 bases and J dropped 0 bases, with 12 bases sitting between them. CDR3 amino acids: CASSLTGLSNQPQHF. CDR3 DNA: TGTGCCAGCAGCCTAACAGGGCTTAGCAATCAGCCCCAGCATTTT.

The chain joins TRBV18 to TRBJ2-2; no reliable D call. The V end lost 2 bases, the J end lost 5 bases, and 9 bases lay between the germline ends. This CDR3 region has 14 residues. The germline V gene has CDR1 KGHSH and CDR2 LQKENI. CDR3 nucleotide sequence: TGTGCCAGCTCACCAGCACAGATTACCGGGGAGCTGTTTTTT. It translates to CASSPAQITGELFF.

This chain joins TRBV28 and TRBJ2-3, with no clear D. CDR3 length equals 13 residues. Germline V lookup: CDR1 MDHEN, CDR2 SYDVKM. V dropped 4 bases and J dropped 4 bases, with 9 bases sitting between them. The DNA for the CDR3 is TGTGCCAGCAGTTCATCGGTACCAGATACGCAGTATTTT. Its translation is CASSSSVPDTQYF.

This clonotype has at least ten counts. This chain connects TRBV4-1 to TRBJ2-7, with D perhaps TRBD1 (6 bases). Deletions cut 2 bases from V and 3 bases from J, with 8 bases between. The CDR3 is 13 residues long. Germline loops: CDR1 MGHRA, CDR2 YSYEKL. The CDR3 sequence is CASSQTTGYEQYF. CDR3 coding DNA: TGCGCCAGCAGCCAAACGACAGGCTACGAGCAGTACTTC.

The table lists this clonotype with many counts. The chain is built from TRBV29-1 and TRBJ2-3; D is unclear. The germline V and J ends were trimmed by 3 bases and 2 bases, with 9 bases remaining between them. CDR3 length equals 13 residues. CDR1 is SQVTM, CDR2 ANQGSEA, per germline. As DNA, the CDR3 is TGCAGCGTTGAGGCCAGTCACACAGATACGCAGTATTTT. It translates to CSVEASHTDTQYF.

This clonotype was seen repeatedly, ten times or more. The chain carries TRBV7-8 and TRBJ2-3; D is unclear. Germline V gene data show CDR1 as SGHVS and CDR2 as FQNEAQ. The CDR3 has 14 residues. V was shortened by 3 bases and J by 0 bases, with 7 bases between the two germline ends. CDR3 in amino acids: CASSFLSSTDTQYF. CDR3 coding DNA: TGTGCCAGCAGCTTCCTCTCTAGCACAGATACGCAGTATTTT.

The table lists this clonotype with many counts. The rearrangement links TRBV29-1 to TRBJ2-7, with D possibly being TRBD1 or TRBD2 (5 bases each). V was pared by 6 bases and J by 1 base, with 19 bases between. CDR3 length equals 15 residues. Per the germline V gene, CDR1 is SQVTM and CDR2 is ANQGSEA. CDR3 residues: CSVPRDGVSSYEQYF. The CDR3 DNA reads TGCAGCGTACCCCGGGACGGAGTCTCATCCTACGAGCAGTACTTC.

This clonotype was seen only a few times. The chain links TRBV7-9 to TRBJ1-1; D is ambiguous. The ends were cut back, 5 bases at V and 2 bases at J, with 12 bases in the middle. Germline CDR1 and CDR2: SEHNR and FQNEAQ (reference sequence). This CDR3 is built from 14 residues. CDR3 in amino acids: CASSPVPTNTEAFF. The CDR3 nucleotides are TGTGCCAGCAGCCCCGTCCCCACTAACACTGAAGCTTTCTTT.

This clonotype was counted a few times. The chain uses TRBV20-1 and TRBJ1-6, with D tentatively TRBD1 (6 bases). The CDR3 runs to 14 residues. Per germline, CDR1 DFQATT and CDR2 SNEGSKA (reference sequence). The germline V and J ends were trimmed by 2 bases and 5 bases, with 10 bases remaining between them. Here the CDR3 reads CSARTDSHNSPLHF. The DNA for the CDR3 is TGCAGTGCTAGAACGGACAGTCATAATTCACCCCTCCACTTT.

The chain is built from TRBV6-1 and TRBJ2-1; D might be TRBD1 (6 bases). The length of the CDR3 is 16 residues. Trimming shortened V by 5 bases and J by 0 bases, and 14 bases separated the two germline ends. CDR1 is MNHNS and CDR2 is SASEGT in the germline V gene. This CDR3 reads CASSRRDTSSYNEQFF. CDR3 in DNA: TGTGCCAGCAGTCGACGGGACACGAGCTCCTACAATGAGCAGTTCTTC.

The chain links TRBV6-5 to TRBJ1-5; tentatively, D is TRBD1 (6 bases). This CDR3 comprises 16 residues. Per the germline V gene, CDR1 is MNHEY and CDR2 is SVGAGI. V gave up 0 bases and J gave up 6 bases, with 15 bases separating them. CDR3 region: CASSYSRGGNIQPQHF. The CDR3 DNA reads TGTGCCAGCAGTTACTCGAGAGGGGGTAATATTCAGCCCCAGCATTTT.

J is TRBJ2-7 and V is TRBV5-1; no clear D. From germline, CDR1 is SGHRS and CDR2 YFSETQ. CDR3 size: 12 residues. V lost 1 base to trimming and J lost 9 bases, with 11 bases between them. The CDR3 here is CASSLLGNAQYF. CDR3 sequence (DNA): TGCGCCAGCAGCTTGTTAGGCAATGCGCAGTACTTC. Full variable domain (outside the CDR3, taken from reference TRBV5-1 and TRBJ2-7): KAGVTQTPRYLIKTRGQQVTLSCSPISGHRSVSWYQQTPGQGLQFLFEYFSETQRNKGNFPGRFSGRQFSNSRSEMNVSTLELGDSALYLCASSLLGNAQYFGPGTRLTVT.

This clonotype has a count of ten or more. CDR3 region: CSARNRQKSYEQYF. The CDR3 DNA reads as TGCAGTGCTAGGAATCGGCAGAAGAGCTACGAGCAGTACTTC. V and J are TRBV20-1 and TRBJ2-7; D unresolved. Germline V CDR1 and CDR2: DFQATT, SNEGSKA (reference sequence). Trimming left V 3 bases short and J 3 bases short, with 15 bases between. The CDR3 spans 14 residues.